This is a list of T cell receptor beta chains from one sample in a study of shared clonotypes between healthy human individuals. Assay: immunoSEQ multiplex PCR; the TCRdb copy retains only in-frame clones and omits some. The sample consists of 550,000 to 800,000 clones, approximately 79% of them appearing once. Material for sequencing was memory CD4+ T cells sorted from blood. Receptor source: a woman aged 25 to 39 in good health. The CDR3 runs from the conserved cysteine through the conserved F or W. A D gene is named only where the DNA matches it firmly. Only part of the rows carry a size: once, few, many, or a class if the clone is expanded.

D,size,J,V,CDR3,DNA
TRBD1,NA,TRBJ2-2,TRBV7-6,CASSLGRQGPTGELFF,TGTGCCAGCAGCTTAGGGCGACAGGGCCCCACCGGGGAGCTGTTTTTT
NA,NA,TRBJ1-1,TRBV7-9,CASSFDVNTEAFF,TGTGCCAGCAGCTTTGACGTGAACACTGAAGCTTTCTTT
NA,NA,TRBJ2-3,TRBV19,CATSPTRTDTQYF,TGTGCCACCTCGCCCACTCGTACAGATACGCAGTATTTT
NA,NA,TRBJ1-1,TRBV5-1,CASSLLWGKDATEAFF,TGCGCCAGCAGTCTGCTTTGGGGGAAGGATGCCACTGAAGCTTTCTTT
NA,NA,TRBJ1-5,TRBV27,CASSLTVFQPQHF,TGTGCCAGCAGTTTAACGGTCTTTCAGCCCCAGCATTTT
NA,NA,TRBJ1-1,TRBV9,CASSPRWGNTEAFF,TGTGCCAGCAGCCCACGGTGGGGGAACACTGAAGCTTTCTTT
NA,few,TRBJ1-5,TRBV10-2,CASREGANQPQHF,TGCGCCAGCAGAGAAGGGGCTAATCAGCCCCAGCATTTT
NA,NA,TRBJ2-2,TRBV5-6,CASSGTSYLVTGELFF,TGTGCCAGCAGCGGAACCTCCTACCTGGTCACCGGGGAGCTGTTTTTT
NA,NA,TRBJ2-1,TRBV7-3,CASSPSRTVYNEQFF,TGTGCCAGCAGCCCCTCTCGGACAGTTTACAATGAGCAGTTCTTC
NA,NA,TRBJ1-3,TRBV6-4,CASILDRGDGSGGNTIYF,NA
NA,NA,TRBJ1-1,TRBV15,CATSSGQLSTEAFF,TGTGCCACCAGCAGCGGACAGTTGAGCACTGAAGCTTTCTTT
NA,NA,TRBJ2-3,TRBV5-8,CASSLRQGSDTQYF,TGTGCCAGCAGCTTGAGGCAGGGGTCGGATACGCAGTATTTT
NA,NA,TRBJ1-1,TRBV29-1,CSVVPPGVLTEAFF,TGCAGCGTTGTACCTCCGGGTGTGTTGACTGAAGCTTTCTTT
TRBD2,NA,TRBJ2-3,TRBV27,CASSLAPTTLAGGLGTQYF,TGTGCCAGCAGTTTAGCCCCAACCACCTTAGCGGGAGGTTTAGGTACGCAGTATTTT
TRBD1,NA,TRBJ1-2,TRBV6-1,CASSELGQGANYGYTF,TGTGCCAGCAGTGAACTGGGACAGGGGGCAAACTATGGCTACACCTTC
NA,NA,TRBJ2-1,TRBV6-6,CASSFRGDEQFF,TGTGCCAGCAGTTTCCGGGGAGATGAGCAGTTCTTC
TRBD1,few,TRBJ1-1,TRBV6-1,CASSGGGTVTNTEAFF,TGTGCCAGCAGTGGGGGGGGGACAGTTACGAACACTGAAGCTTTCTTT
TRBD2,NA,TRBJ2-7,TRBV6-5,CASSPSSGAYEQYF,TGTGCCAGCAGTCCTTCTAGCGGGGCCTACGAGCAGTACTTC
NA,NA,TRBJ2-7,TRBV18,CASSPTPGTNTEQYF,TGTGCCAGCTCACCAACGCCGGGGACGAATACCGAGCAGTACTTC
TRBD2,NA,TRBJ2-2,TRBV5-1,CASSFGTSTGELFF,TGCGCCAGCAGCTTTGGGACTAGCACCGGGGAGCTGTTTTTT
NA,NA,TRBJ2-7,TRBV2,CASSALWGLSEQYF,TGTGCCAGCAGTGCCCTTTGGGGGCTTTCCGAGCAGTACTTC
TRBD2,once,TRBJ2-1,TRBV11-1,CASSLASGRANEQFF,TGTGCCAGCAGCTTGGCTAGCGGGAGGGCCAATGAGCAGTTCTTC
TRBD1,NA,TRBJ1-2,TRBV6-5,CASSYRQGGSYGYTF,TGTGCCAGCAGTTATCGACAGGGTGGCAGCTATGGCTACACCTTC
TRBD1,NA,TRBJ2-7,TRBV6-5,CASSYTPGGEYEQYF,TGTGCCAGCAGTTACACTCCAGGGGGAGAGTACGAGCAGTACTTC
TRBD2,NA,TRBJ2-1,TRBV27,CASRRLGASGQNEQFF,TGTGCCAGCAGAAGACTTGGGGCTAGCGGCCAGAATGAGCAGTTCTTC
NA,once,TRBJ1-5,TRBV7-8,CASSPVGGASSNQPQHF,TGTGCCAGCAGCCCGGTGGGGGGGGCTTCAAGCAATCAGCCCCAGCATTTT
NA,NA,TRBJ2-3,TRBV21-1,CASSLRDASTDTQYF,TGTGCCAGCAGCCTCCGGGACGCCAGCACAGATACGCAGTATTTT
NA,NA,TRBJ1-2,TRBV2,CASSVTGYGYTF,TGTGCCAGCAGCGTTACAGGGTATGGCTACACCTTC
NA,few,TRBJ1-3,TRBV29-1,CSVERPGNTIYF,TGCAGCGTTGAAAGGCCCGGAAACACCATATATTTT
TRBD2,NA,TRBJ2-3,TRBV6-6,CASSLLAGGTDTQYF,TGTGCCAGCAGCCTACTAGCGGGAGGGACAGATACGCAGTATTTT
TRBD2,NA,TRBJ2-4,TRBV2,CASTSLAGGPQNIQYF,TGTGCCAGCACGTCCTTAGCGGGAGGCCCCCAAAACATTCAGTACTTC
NA,NA,TRBJ1-5,TRBV7-9,CATSEGNQPQHF,TGTGCCACCTCAGAGGGGAATCAGCCCCAGCATTTT
TRBD2,NA,TRBJ2-7,TRBV7-8,CASSLGASGSYEQYF,TGTGCCAGCAGCTTAGGGGCTAGCGGGAGCTACGAGCAGTACTTC
NA,few,TRBJ2-5,TRBV25-1,CASSGQGLETQYF,TGTGCCAGCAGTGGGCAGGGGTTGGAGACCCAGTACTTC
NA,NA,TRBJ1-1,TRBV19,CASSWTENTEAFF,TGTGCCAGTAGTTGGACAGAAAACACTGAAGCTTTCTTT
NA,NA,TRBJ2-2,TRBV5-8,CASSRGLPLLAGELFF,TGTGCCAGCAGCCGGGGACTCCCTTTGTTAGCCGGGGAGCTGTTTTTT
TRBD1,NA,TRBJ2-7,TRBV5-1,CASSPGQPLSYEQYF,TGCGCCAGCAGCCCGGGACAGCCTCTCTCCTACGAGCAGTACTTC
NA,many,TRBJ2-7,TRBV5-5,CASSRRPEAGYEQYF,TGTGCCAGCAGCCGCAGACCGGAGGCGGGCTACGAGCAGTACTTC
NA,NA,TRBJ2-1,TRBV7-9,CASSRVSGGHNEQFF,TGTGCCAGCAGCCGGGTGTCTGGGGGGCACAATGAGCAGTTCTTC
TRBD1,NA,TRBJ2-1,TRBV7-8,CASSQQGAGLGNEQFF,TGTGCCAGCAGCCAACAGGGGGCGGGCCTAGGAAATGAGCAGTTCTTC